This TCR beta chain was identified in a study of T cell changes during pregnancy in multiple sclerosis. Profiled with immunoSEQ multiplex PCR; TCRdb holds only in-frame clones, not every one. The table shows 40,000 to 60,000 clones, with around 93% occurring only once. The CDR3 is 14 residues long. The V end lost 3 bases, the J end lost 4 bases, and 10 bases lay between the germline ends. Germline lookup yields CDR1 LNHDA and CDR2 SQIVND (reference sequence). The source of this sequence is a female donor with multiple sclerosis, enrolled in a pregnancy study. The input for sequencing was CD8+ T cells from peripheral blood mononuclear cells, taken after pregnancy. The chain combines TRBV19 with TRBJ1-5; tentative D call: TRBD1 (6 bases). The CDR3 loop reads CASSITGWNQPQHF. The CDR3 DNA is TGTGCCAGTAGTATTACAGGGTGGAATCAGCCCCAGCATTTT.